A selection of T cell receptor beta chains follows, all from one sample in a study of cytomegalovirus exposure and HLA in healthy donors. Here immunoSEQ multiplex PCR was the method, and the copy in TCRdb shows in-frame clones only, minus some. There are hundreds of thousands of clones in the sample; more than 80% occur only once, and under 0.9% lies in the top ten. Sequenced: PBMCs. These receptor sequences come from a woman in her late teens or twenties in good health and CMV-seronegative. The CDR3 runs from the conserved cysteine through the conserved F or W. Fields, in order: J gene, V gene, CDR3 length, CDR3 protein.

J gene: TRBJ1-5; V gene: TRBV19; CDR3 length: 12; CDR3 protein: CASKRGNQPQHF
J gene: TRBJ2-2; V gene: TRBV4-1; CDR3 length: 18; CDR3 protein: CASRRIFGGTSNTGELFF
J gene: TRBJ2-3; V gene: TRBV30; CDR3 length: 15; CDR3 protein: CALKTGTATTDTQYF
J gene: TRBJ2-5; V gene: TRBV7-6; CDR3 length: 15; CDR3 protein: CASSFSGRAQETQYF
J gene: TRBJ2-7; V gene: TRBV9; CDR3 length: 14; CDR3 protein: CASAPGQGRYEQYF
J gene: TRBJ2-1; V gene: TRBV11-2; CDR3 length: 13; CDR3 protein: CASSYRVLDEQFF
J gene: TRBJ1-2; V gene: TRBV28; CDR3 length: 13; CDR3 protein: CASCSGTEYGYTF
J gene: TRBJ2-1; V gene: TRBV2; CDR3 length: 13; CDR3 protein: CASSEQGVNEQFF
J gene: TRBJ1-1; V gene: TRBV29-1; CDR3 length: 13; CDR3 protein: CSVESSGGAEAFF
J gene: TRBJ1-1; V gene: TRBV6-5; CDR3 length: 15; CDR3 protein: CASTKDRGTNTEAFF
J gene: TRBJ2-5; V gene: TRBV4-1; CDR3 length: 18; CDR3 protein: CASSQERTGGPEIETQYF
J gene: TRBJ1-6; V gene: TRBV30; CDR3 length: 14; CDR3 protein: CAWTIRQSNSPLHF
J gene: TRBJ2-3; V gene: TRBV30; CDR3 length: 19; CDR3 protein: CAWSVRRSGRGASTDTQYF
J gene: TRBJ2-3; V gene: TRBV6-5; CDR3 length: 14; CDR3 protein: CASSEGTHTDTQYF
J gene: TRBJ1-1; V gene: TRBV28; CDR3 length: 13; CDR3 protein: CASSLTGGAEAFF
J gene: TRBJ1-5; V gene: TRBV2; CDR3 length: 14; CDR3 protein: CASSERINNQPQHF
J gene: TRBJ2-3; V gene: TRBV6-1; CDR3 length: 15; CDR3 protein: CASSVEPTGPDTQYF
J gene: TRBJ2-3; V gene: TRBV6-5; CDR3 length: 15; CDR3 protein: CASSYSRSFTDTQYF
J gene: TRBJ2-7; V gene: TRBV6-1; CDR3 length: 14; CDR3 protein: CASSVDRVSYEQYF
J gene: TRBJ2-7; V gene: TRBV30; CDR3 length: 14; CDR3 protein: CAWSRDIRSYEQYF
J gene: TRBJ2-3; V gene: TRBV19; CDR3 length: 13; CDR3 protein: CASRKSGLDTQYF
J gene: TRBJ1-4; V gene: TRBV5-1; CDR3 length: 12; CDR3 protein: CASSSGQEKLFF
J gene: TRBJ2-6; V gene: TRBV11-2; CDR3 length: 15; CDR3 protein: CASRGLASGANVLTF
J gene: TRBJ2-7; V gene: TRBV5-1; CDR3 length: 14; CDR3 protein: CASSLGTATYEQYF
J gene: TRBJ2-3; V gene: TRBV6-5; CDR3 length: 15; CDR3 protein: CASSYGASRADTQYF
J gene: TRBJ2-4; V gene: TRBV28; CDR3 length: 14; CDR3 protein: CASSTRQGKNIQYF
J gene: TRBJ2-1; V gene: TRBV27; CDR3 length: 15; CDR3 protein: CASSFGGYSYNEQFF
J gene: TRBJ2-1; V gene: TRBV29-1; CDR3 length: 14; CDR3 protein: CSVRGGQGSIGQFF
J gene: TRBJ1-1; V gene: TRBV28; CDR3 length: 14; CDR3 protein: CASSFPRVRTEAFF
J gene: TRBJ1-2; V gene: TRBV9; CDR3 length: 15; CDR3 protein: CASSADRGANYGYTF
J gene: TRBJ1-2; V gene: TRBV2; CDR3 length: 14; CDR3 protein: CASSEASGNYGYTF
J gene: TRBJ2-3; V gene: TRBV5-1; CDR3 length: 16; CDR3 protein: CASSFGTGVAADTQYF
J gene: TRBJ2-1; V gene: TRBV9; CDR3 length: 14; CDR3 protein: CASSPRATYNEQFF
J gene: TRBJ2-7; V gene: TRBV4-1; CDR3 length: 16; CDR3 protein: CASSQGSKGQGGEQYF
J gene: TRBJ1-1; V gene: TRBV28; CDR3 length: 18; CDR3 protein: CASSFSRVTYGGNTEAFF
J gene: TRBJ2-7; V gene: TRBV29-1; CDR3 length: 13; CDR3 protein: CSARRTGGYEQYF
J gene: TRBJ2-4; V gene: TRBV4-1; CDR3 length: 13; CDR3 protein: CASSLPTENIQYF
J gene: TRBJ1-1; V gene: TRBV6-1; CDR3 length: 14; CDR3 protein: CANRVMADNTEAFF
J gene: TRBJ2-1; V gene: TRBV27; CDR3 length: 13; CDR3 protein: CASSLDRNNEQFF
J gene: TRBJ2-3; V gene: TRBV6-1; CDR3 length: 14; CDR3 protein: CASRPGLFSNTQYF
J gene: TRBJ2-1; V gene: TRBV7-2; CDR3 length: 12; CDR3 protein: CASRESFNEQFF
J gene: TRBJ2-7; V gene: TRBV15; CDR3 length: 15; CDR3 protein: CATSRVREGSHEQYF
J gene: TRBJ2-3; V gene: TRBV29-1; CDR3 length: 14; CDR3 protein: CSVNQFGGADTQYF
J gene: TRBJ2-5; V gene: TRBV2; CDR3 length: 16; CDR3 protein: CASSEGKRRTLETQYF
J gene: TRBJ1-5; V gene: TRBV27; CDR3 length: 16; CDR3 protein: CASRPFAGGGRQPQHF